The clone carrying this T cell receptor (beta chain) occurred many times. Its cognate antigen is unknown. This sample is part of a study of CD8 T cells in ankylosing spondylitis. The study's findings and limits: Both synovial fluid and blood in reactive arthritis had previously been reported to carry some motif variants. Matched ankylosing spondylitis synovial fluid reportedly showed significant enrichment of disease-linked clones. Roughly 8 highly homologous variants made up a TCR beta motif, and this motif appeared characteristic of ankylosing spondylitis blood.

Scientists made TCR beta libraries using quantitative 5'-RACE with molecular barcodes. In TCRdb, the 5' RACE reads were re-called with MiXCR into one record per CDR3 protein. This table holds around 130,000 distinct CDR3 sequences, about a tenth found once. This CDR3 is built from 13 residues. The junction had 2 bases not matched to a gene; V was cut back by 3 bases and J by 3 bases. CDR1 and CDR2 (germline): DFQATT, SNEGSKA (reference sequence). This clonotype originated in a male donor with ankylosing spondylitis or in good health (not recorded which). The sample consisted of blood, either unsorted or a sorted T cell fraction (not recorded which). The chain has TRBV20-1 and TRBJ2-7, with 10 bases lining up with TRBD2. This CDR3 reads CSASGTSDYEQYF. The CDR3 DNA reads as TGCAGTGCTAGCGGGACTAGCGACTACGAGCAGTACTTC.